Each of the 6 T cell receptor beta chains below was sequenced from the same sample in a study of cytomegalovirus exposure and HLA in healthy donors. The protocol was immunoSEQ multiplex PCR, while the TCRdb copy is restricted to in-frame clones and leaves out a portion. In the table there are approximately 180,000 clones, 80% to 90% of which are singletons. Sample: PBMCs. The receptors were gathered from a woman younger than 45 in good health and CMV-seronegative.

The rearrangement joins TRBV7-6 to TRBJ2-1; 7 bases map to TRBD1. This CDR3 comprises 18 residues. Germline V gene sequence: CDR1 SGHVS, CDR2 FNYEAQ. The V segment lost 8 bases and the J segment 5 bases; nucleotides outside the gene matches: 21. The DNA for the CDR3 is TGTGCCAGCTCCCGAACGACAGGGACCGAAAGGGTGGACAATGAGCAGTTCTTC. Amino acid sequence: CASSRTTGTERVDNEQFF.

The gene calls are TRBV5-4 and TRBJ2-7; TRBD1 is a possible D gene (7 bases). The CDR3 extends over 13 amino acids. V was trimmed by 7 bases and J by 5 bases, leaving 16 bases between them. Germline CDR1 SGHNT, CDR2 YYREEE (reference sequence). The CDR3 DNA sequence: TGTGCCAGCGGAGGGGGCGGGTTAAACGAGCAGTACTTC. This gives the protein CASGGGGLNEQYF.

This chain uses TRBV27 with TRBJ1-2; the match to TRBD1 covers 9 bases. Germline trimming cut 10 bases from V and 2 bases from J; bases unmatched to any gene: 11. This CDR3 is built from 15 residues. In germline, CDR1 is MNHEY, CDR2 SMNVEV (reference sequence). CDR3 residues: CATQSRTGVNYGYTF. The CDR3 DNA reads as TGTGCCACCCAGTCCCGGACAGGGGTGAACTATGGCTACACCTTC.

J is TRBJ2-7 and V is TRBV19; D is unclear. Trimming removed 0 bases at V and 4 bases at J, with 10 bases between. The CDR3 is made up of 14 amino acids. Germline CDR1 reads LNHDA; CDR2 reads SQIVND (reference sequence). CDR3 in amino acids: CASSIDSRGYEQYF. CDR3 in DNA: TGTGCCAGTAGTATAGATTCCCGCGGATACGAGCAGTACTTC.

The chain recombines TRBV4-1 with TRBJ1-3; D is perhaps TRBD1 (6 bases). The germline CDR1 and CDR2 sequences are MGHRA and YSYEKL. V lost 0 bases, J lost 1 base, and 10 bases lay in between. The CDR3 has 16 amino acids. CDR3 loop: CASSQDWGQSGNTIYF. DNA for the CDR3: TGCGCCAGCAGCCAAGATTGGGGGCAGTCTGGAAACACCATATATTTT.

The chain is built from TRBV25-1 and TRBJ2-5; 12 bases align to TRBD1. Germline V CDR1 and CDR2: MGHDK, SYGVNS. The CDR3 consists of 16 residues. V trimming: 6 bases; J trimming: 4 bases; junction bases outside the gene matches: 9. Here the CDR3 DNA reads TGTGCCAGCAGAGGCAGGGACAGGGGGCGCATAGAGACCCAGTACTTC. Its translation: CASRGRDRGRIETQYF. Using reference TRBV25-1 and TRBJ2-5 for the parts outside the CDR3, the full variable domain is EADIYQTPRYLVIGTGKKITLECSQTMGHDKMYWYQQDPGMELHLIHYSYGVNSTEKGDLSSESTVSRIRTEHFPLTLESARPSHTSQYLCASRGRDRGRIETQYFGPGTRLLVL.